The 11 T cell receptor beta chains below were found in one sample sequenced in a study of T-cell memory formation after mild COVID-19. TCRdb reanalysed the 5' RACE reads using MiXCR and keeps one entry per CDR3 protein. The data show roughly 160,000 distinct CDR3 sequences, 13% seen once. The sequenced material came from PBMCs or a T cell subset sorted from them (not recorded which). The origin of the receptors is a man between 18 and 35 years old who had mild COVID-19 (a few samples of this study predate the infection). Cell type and time point are not known.

The chain recombines TRBV5-1 with TRBJ2-3; the D gene is possibly TRBD1 (6 bases). V was shortened by 0 bases and J by 6 bases, with 14 bases between the two germline ends. Looked up from germline, CDR1 is SGHRS and CDR2 is YFSETQ. CDR3 length equals 15 residues. Written as DNA, the CDR3 is TGCGCCAGCAGCTTGGTGTTCACCACAGGGGATACGCAGTATTTT. Encoded protein: CASSLVFTTGDTQYF. The whole variable domain, filled in from reference TRBV5-1 and TRBJ2-3, reads KAGVTQTPRYLIKTRGQQVTLSCSPISGHRSVSWYQQTPGQGLQFLFEYFSETQRNKGNFPGRFSGRQFSNSRSEMNVSTLELGDSALYLCASSLVFTTGDTQYFGPGTRLTVL.

The chain links TRBV18 to TRBJ1-1, with unresolved D. V lost 3 bases and J lost 6, with 8 bases in between. Germline-derived CDR1 and CDR2 are KGHSH and LQKENI. The CDR3 spans 12 residues. CDR3 amino acids: CASSPGIPEAFF. The CDR3 nucleotides are TGTGCCAGCTCACCGGGGATTCCTGAAGCTTTCTTT.

The genes are TRBV9 and TRBJ2-2; perhaps TRBD2 as D (6 bases). The germline CDR1 and CDR2 sequences are SGDLS and YYNGEE. The CDR3 consists of 14 residues. Deletions cut 1 base from V and 6 bases from J, with 10 bases between. In nucleotides, the CDR3 is TGTGCCAGCAGCGTACTAGCGACCTCCGGGGAGCTGTTTTTT. Amino acid sequence: CASSVLATSGELFF.

This clonotype has just a few counts. The chain employs TRBV20-1 and TRBJ2-1; 11 nucleotides align to TRBD2. Germline V CDR1 and CDR2: DFQATT, SNEGSKA (reference sequence). Trimming removed 2 bases from V and 4 bases from J; junction bases left unmatched: 1. CDR3 length equals 14 residues. CDR3 region: CSARRLAGYNEQFF. In DNA form, the CDR3 reads TGCAGTGCTAGAAGACTAGCGGGGTACAATGAGCAGTTCTTC.

This clonotype was picked up a small number of times. The J gene is TRBJ2-3, the V gene TRBV6-5; 11 bases align to TRBD2. V lost 0 bases to trimming and J lost 7 bases; unmatched junction nucleotides: 6. The CDR3 runs to 16 residues. Germline CDR1 MNHEY, CDR2 SVGAGI. The CDR3 loop is CASSYSASGGRNTQYF. DNA for the CDR3: TGTGCCAGCAGTTACTCGGCTAGCGGGGGGAGAAATACGCAGTATTTT.

The chain couples TRBV20-1 to TRBJ2-3; the D gene could be TRBD1 or TRBD2 (6 bases each). V was trimmed by 7 bases and J by 0 bases, leaving 17 bases between them. Germline V gene lookup returns CDR1 DFQATT and CDR2 SNEGSKA (reference sequence). The CDR3 covers 15 residues. CDR3 protein: CSVGSVGGSTDTQYF. Written as DNA, the CDR3 is TGCAGTGTAGGATCTGTAGGGGGGAGCACAGATACGCAGTATTTT.

V usage is TRBV2 and J usage is TRBJ1-2; D gene ambiguous. This CDR3 has 11 amino acids. The V and J ends lost 4 bases and 4 bases respectively, with 4 bases between them. Germline V gives CDR1 SNHLY, CDR2 FYNNEI. The CDR3 sequence: CASSVSYGYTF. CDR3 nucleotides: TGTGCCAGCAGTGTTAGCTATGGCTACACCTTC.

This clonotype was counted a few times. J is TRBJ2-5 and V is TRBV7-2; TRBD2 agrees at 14 bases. Trimming removed 5 bases from V and 5 bases from J; junction bases left unmatched: 7. In germline, CDR1 is SGHTA, CDR2 FQGNSA. The CDR3 extends over 16 amino acids. CDR3: CASSTRLAGGGETQYF. The DNA of the CDR3 is TGTGCCAGCAGCACCCGACTAGCGGGGGGGGGCGAGACCCAGTACTTC.

This clonotype was counted ten times or more. The rearrangement uses TRBV6-4 and TRBJ2-3; 10 bases align to TRBD2. Germline CDR1 MRHNA, CDR2 SNTAGT. The ends lost 3 bases at V and 2 bases at J; junction bases unmatched: 2. The CDR3 loop spans 15 amino acids. Written as DNA, the CDR3 is TGTGCCAGCAGTGAAAGCGGGGGGGCCACAGATACGCAGTATTTT. The encoded protein is CASSESGGATDTQYF.

This chain links TRBV20-1 with TRBJ2-3; D might be TRBD1 or TRBD2, each matching 5 bases. CDR3 size: 16 residues. Trimming took 0 bases from V and 2 from J, leaving 15 bases between them. Germline V lookup: CDR1 DFQATT, CDR2 SNEGSKA (reference sequence). The CDR3 nucleotides are TGCAGTGCTAGAGATCCCCGGGGCCGAGCCACAGATACGCAGTATTTT. Amino acid sequence: CSARDPRGRATDTQYF.

This clonotype was counted only a few times. The chain is built from TRBV5-1 and TRBJ1-2, with 7 nucleotides matching TRBD1. Germline CDR1 and CDR2: SGHRS and YFSETQ. This CDR3 has 12 residues. V shed 6 bases and J 10 bases; nucleotides not matched to a gene: 9. CDR3 in DNA: TGCGCCAGCACTCTCTACAGGGGACACTACACCTTC. The encoded protein is CASTLYRGHYTF.